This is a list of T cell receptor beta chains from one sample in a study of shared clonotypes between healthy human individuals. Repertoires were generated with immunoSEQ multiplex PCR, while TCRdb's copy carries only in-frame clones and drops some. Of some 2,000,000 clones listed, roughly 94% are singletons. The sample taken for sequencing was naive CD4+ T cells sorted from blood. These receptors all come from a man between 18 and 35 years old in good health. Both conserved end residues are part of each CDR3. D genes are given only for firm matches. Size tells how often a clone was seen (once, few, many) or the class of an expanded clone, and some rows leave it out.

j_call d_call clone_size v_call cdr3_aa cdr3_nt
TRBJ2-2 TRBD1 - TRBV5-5 CASSSLWGTGYPGELFF TGTGCCAGCAGCTCCCTATGGGGGACAGGGTATCCCGGGGAGCTGTTTTTT
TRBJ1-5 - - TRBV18 CASSPLAQNQPQHF TGTGCCAGCTCACCACTGGCACAGAATCAGCCCCAGCATTTT
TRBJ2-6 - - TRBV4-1 CASSLRPDFSGANVLTF TGCGCCAGCAGCCTTCGCCCAGACTTCTCTGGGGCCAACGTCCTGACTTTC
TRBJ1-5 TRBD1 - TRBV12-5 CASARGESTGTEWTNQPQHF TGTGCTAGTGCCAGAGGGGAAAGCACCGGGACAGAGTGGACCAATCAGCCCCAGCATTTT
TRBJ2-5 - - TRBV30 CAWSRGRQETQYF TGTGCCTGGTCGAGAGGGAGGCAAGAGACCCAGTACTTC
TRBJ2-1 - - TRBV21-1 CASSKWESSGVTTDPYNEQFF TGTGCCAGCAGCAAATGGGAGTCTAGCGGGGTTACTACAGACCCTTACAATGAGCAGTTCTTC
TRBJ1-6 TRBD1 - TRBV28 CASSLQGGSPLHF TGTGCCAGCAGTTTACAGGGGGGTTCACCCCTCCACTTT
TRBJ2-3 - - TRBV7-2 CASSLSPRVGSTDTQYF TGTGCCAGCAGCCTTTCTCCGAGGGTGGGTAGCACAGATACGCAGTATTTT
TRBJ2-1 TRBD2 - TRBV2 CASSGSGSSQFF TGTGCCAGCAGTGGGAGCGGGAGTTCACAGTTCTTC
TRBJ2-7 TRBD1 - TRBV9 CASNKGPGQGTYEQYF TGTGCCAGCAACAAGGGTCCGGGACAGGGTACCTACGAGCAGTACTTC
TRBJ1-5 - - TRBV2 CASSETQPQHF TGTGCCAGCAGTGAAACTCAGCCCCAGCATTTT
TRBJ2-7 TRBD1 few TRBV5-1 CASSWAGGTAYEQYF TGCGCCAGCAGCTGGGCGGGTGGGACAGCTTACGAGCAGTACTTC
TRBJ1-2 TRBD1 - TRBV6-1 CASREQGSYGYTF TGTGCCAGCAGGGAACAGGGGTCCTATGGCTACACCTTC
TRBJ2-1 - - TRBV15 CATSRARGGEQFF TGTGCCACCAGCAGAGCGAGAGGTGGTGAGCAGTTCTTC
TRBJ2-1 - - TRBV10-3 CAINGQGSASGGPYNEQFF TGTGCCATCAACGGACAGGGGTCGGCTAGCGGGGGCCCCTACAATGAGCAGTTCTTC
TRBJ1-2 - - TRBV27 CASSYNNPPGYTF TGTGCCAGCAGTTATAACAACCCCCCTGGCTACACCTTC
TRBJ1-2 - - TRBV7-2 CASSLYRAGYGYTF TGTGCCAGCAGCCTGTACAGGGCAGGGTATGGCTACACCTTC
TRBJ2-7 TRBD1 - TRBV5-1 CASCPTGGAYEQYF TGCGCCAGCTGTCCGACAGGGGGCGCCTACGAGCAGTACTTC
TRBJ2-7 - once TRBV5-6 CASSWEGVAEQYF TGTGCCAGCAGCTGGGAAGGGGTCGCCGAGCAGTACTTC